Sequencing of this T cell receptor (beta chain) was carried out in a study of cytomegalovirus exposure and HLA in healthy donors. About the study: A later analysis reported the 100 to 150 validation repertoires used the same platform as the 666 first-cohort repertoires.

With regard to this clone: Its matching antigen is unknown.

It was the roughly 120-subject validation cohort, separate from the 666-subject first cohort, to which the donors belonged. Trimming removed 11 bases at V and 0 bases at J, with 14 bases between. Germline CDR1 is MNHNY and CDR2 is SVGAGI (reference sequence). CDR3 size: 14 residues. The protocol was immunoSEQ multiplex PCR, while the TCRdb copy is restricted to in-frame clones and leaves out a portion. This sample has 75,000 to 95,000 clones, with approximately 96% found just once. Overall study findings and caveats: Subsequent analysis found a tendency for first-cohort TCR clusters to co-occur within the 95 to 150 validation repertoires. Overall, approximately 150 TCR beta chains were annotated as cytomegalovirus-associated.

V is TRBV6-6 and J is TRBJ2-1; D not resolved. The clonotype comes from a man younger than 35 in good health and CMV-seronegative. The sequencing input was PBMCs. The CDR3 loop is CAASTVSSYNEQFF. CDR3 coding DNA: TGTGCCGCAAGTACAGTGAGCTCCTACAATGAGCAGTTCTTC.